Listed below are T cell receptor beta chains from one sample, sequenced in a study of blood T cell repertoires in COVID-19. Generated by immunoSEQ multiplex PCR, the TCRdb table keeps only in-frame clones and is missing some. The table shows fewer than 250,000 clones, with almost 85% occurring only once. The sample consisted of peripheral blood. The receptors here all came from a woman aged 70-85 years with active or convalescent COVID-19. CDR3s include the opening cysteine and the closing phenylalanine or tryptophan. The order of the fields is clone size, V gene, D gene, J gene, CDR3 protein, CDR3 DNA. D genes are given only for firm matches. A row's size may be missing; if present it is once, few, many or a size class.

abundance: .; v_gene: TRBV19; d_gene: TRBD1; j_gene: TRBJ1-6; CDR3aa: CASSRTGGYNSPLHF; CDR3nt: TGTGCCAGTAGTCGGACAGGGGGGTATAATTCACCCCTCCACTTT
abundance: once; v_gene: TRBV3-1/TRBV3-2; d_gene: .; j_gene: TRBJ2-7; CDR3aa: CASSLRTAYEQYF; CDR3nt: TGTGCCAGCAGCCTTCGTACAGCCTACGAGCAGTACTTC
abundance: .; v_gene: TRBV11-2; d_gene: TRBD2; j_gene: TRBJ2-3; CDR3aa: CASSPRLAGVTDTQYF; CDR3nt: TGTGCCAGCAGCCCCCGACTAGCGGGAGTTACAGATACGCAGTATTTT
abundance: few; v_gene: TRBV7-2; d_gene: .; j_gene: TRBJ1-1; CDR3aa: CASSLEAIPNTEAFF; CDR3nt: TGTGCCAGCAGCCTCGAGGCCATTCCGAACACTGAAGCTTTCTTT
abundance: .; v_gene: TRBV11-2; d_gene: TRBD2; j_gene: TRBJ2-7; CDR3aa: CASTPSGRAGEQYF; CDR3nt: TGTGCCAGCACCCCTAGCGGGAGAGCCGGCGAGCAGTACTTC
abundance: .; v_gene: TRBV19; d_gene: .; j_gene: TRBJ2-1; CDR3aa: CASSPIAERSYNEQFF; CDR3nt: TGTGCCAGTAGTCCCATAGCGGAACGCTCCTACAATGAGCAGTTCTTC
abundance: .; v_gene: TRBV7-3; d_gene: .; j_gene: TRBJ2-1; CDR3aa: CASSLAGSSYNEQFF; CDR3nt: TGTGCCAGCAGCTTAGCGGGCAGCTCCTACAATGAGCAGTTCTTC
abundance: .; v_gene: TRBV2; d_gene: .; j_gene: TRBJ2-1; CDR3aa: CASRISTGVNEQFF; CDR3nt: TGTGCCAGCAGGATATCTACGGGAGTGAATGAGCAGTTCTTC
abundance: .; v_gene: TRBV19; d_gene: TRBD2; j_gene: TRBJ2-1; CDR3aa: CASSGGTSRSEQFF; CDR3nt: TGTGCCAGTAGCGGAGGGACTAGTCGTAGTGAGCAGTTCTTC
abundance: .; v_gene: TRBV7-8; d_gene: .; j_gene: TRBJ1-4; CDR3aa: CASNLQADNEKLFF; CDR3nt: TGTGCCAGCAACTTACAGGCAGATAATGAAAAACTGTTTTTT
abundance: .; v_gene: TRBV4-1; d_gene: .; j_gene: TRBJ2-4; CDR3aa: CASSQDLGQISIAKNIQYF; CDR3nt: TGCGCCAGCAGCCAAGACTTGGGGCAGATAAGCATAGCCAAAAACATTCAGTACTTC
abundance: few; v_gene: TRBV6-5; d_gene: TRBD1; j_gene: TRBJ1-1; CDR3aa: CASRDRDRVNTEAFF; CDR3nt: TGTGCCAGCAGAGATAGGGACAGGGTGAACACTGAAGCTTTCTTT
abundance: once; v_gene: TRBV7-9; d_gene: .; j_gene: TRBJ2-2; CDR3aa: CASSLENLNTGELFF; CDR3nt: TGTGCCAGCAGCTTAGAGAACTTGAACACCGGGGAGCTGTTTTTT
abundance: .; v_gene: TRBV27; d_gene: .; j_gene: TRBJ2-2; CDR3aa: CASTIKQGGELFF; CDR3nt: TGTGCCAGCACCATTAAGCAGGGCGGGGAGCTGTTTTTT
abundance: .; v_gene: TRBV6-5; d_gene: .; j_gene: TRBJ2-1; CDR3aa: CASSYGGTNEQFF; CDR3nt: TGTGCCAGCAGTTACGGGGGGACCAATGAGCAGTTCTTC
abundance: .; v_gene: TRBV7-9; d_gene: TRBD1; j_gene: TRBJ2-5; CDR3aa: CASSSSTGTGRETQYF; CDR3nt: TGTGCCAGCAGCTCCTCCACCGGGACAGGGAGGGAGACCCAGTACTTC
abundance: .; v_gene: TRBV6-5; d_gene: .; j_gene: TRBJ2-3; CDR3aa: CASRPSGTDTQYF; CDR3nt: TGTGCCAGCAGGCCTAGCGGCACAGATACGCAGTATTTT
abundance: .; v_gene: TRBV24-1; d_gene: TRBD1; j_gene: TRBJ2-5; CDR3aa: CATSDHRGVETQYF; CDR3nt: TGTGCCACCAGTGATCACAGGGGGGTAGAGACCCAGTACTTC
abundance: .; v_gene: TRBV4-1; d_gene: .; j_gene: TRBJ2-7; CDR3aa: CASSQDHTSFVEQYF; CDR3nt: TGCGCCAGCAGCCAAGATCATACTAGTTTCGTCGAGCAGTACTTC
abundance: .; v_gene: TRBV6-5; d_gene: .; j_gene: TRBJ2-5; CDR3aa: CASSYSTRGQETQYF; CDR3nt: TGTGCCAGCAGTTACTCAACTCGCGGTCAAGAGACCCAGTACTTC
abundance: .; v_gene: TRBV3-1/TRBV3-2; d_gene: TRBD1; j_gene: TRBJ1-3; CDR3aa: CASSQRGLSGNTIYF; CDR3nt: TGTGCCAGCAGCCAAAGGGGGCTCTCTGGAAACACCATATATTTT
abundance: .; v_gene: TRBV6-4; d_gene: .; j_gene: TRBJ1-1; CDR3aa: CASSAKQDTEAFF; CDR3nt: TGTGCCAGCAGTGCCAAACAGGACACTGAAGCTTTCTTT
abundance: .; v_gene: TRBV13; d_gene: .; j_gene: TRBJ1-3; CDR3aa: CASSLRNTIYF; CDR3nt: TGTGCCAGCAGCCTTAGAAACACCATATATTTT
abundance: .; v_gene: TRBV9; d_gene: TRBD2; j_gene: TRBJ2-3; CDR3aa: CASSSAGARDTQYF; CDR3nt: TGTGCCAGCAGCTCAGCGGGAGCTCGAGATACGCAGTATTTT
abundance: .; v_gene: TRBV5-4; d_gene: TRBD1; j_gene: TRBJ2-1; CDR3aa: CASSQRGQGLNEQFF; CDR3nt: TGTGCCAGCAGCCAGAGAGGACAGGGGTTAAATGAGCAGTTCTTC
abundance: .; v_gene: TRBV28; d_gene: TRBD1; j_gene: TRBJ2-7; CDR3aa: CASRIEGQKSYEQYF; CDR3nt: TGTGCCAGCAGGATCGAGGGACAGAAATCCTACGAGCAGTACTTC
abundance: .; v_gene: TRBV5-1; d_gene: TRBD2; j_gene: TRBJ2-7; CDR3aa: CASSFNPASGRQYFIYEQYF; CDR3nt: TGCGCCAGCAGCTTCAACCCTGCTAGCGGGAGGCAATACTTTATCTACGAGCAGTACTTC
abundance: once; v_gene: TRBV5-1; d_gene: .; j_gene: TRBJ2-7; CDR3aa: CASSLVQAGYEQYF; CDR3nt: TGCGCCAGCAGCTTGGTGCAGGCAGGGTACGAGCAGTACTTC
abundance: .; v_gene: TRBV6-6; d_gene: TRBD1; j_gene: TRBJ2-1; CDR3aa: CASSSSGTAYNEQFF; CDR3nt: TGTGCCAGCAGTTCCTCCGGGACAGCTTACAATGAGCAGTTCTTC
abundance: .; v_gene: TRBV28; d_gene: .; j_gene: TRBJ2-3; CDR3aa: CASSLYSVTDTQYF; CDR3nt: TGTGCCAGCAGTTTATACTCGGTCACAGATACGCAGTATTTT
abundance: .; v_gene: TRBV5-1; d_gene: TRBD1; j_gene: TRBJ2-1; CDR3aa: CASSFRTGTANEQFF; CDR3nt: TGCGCCAGCAGCTTTCGGACAGGGACGGCCAATGAGCAGTTCTTC
abundance: .; v_gene: TRBV3-1/TRBV3-2; d_gene: TRBD2; j_gene: TRBJ2-1; CDR3aa: CASSHGTSYYNEQFF; CDR3nt: TGTGCCAGCAGCCACGGGACTAGCTACTACAATGAGCAGTTCTTC
abundance: .; v_gene: TRBV2; d_gene: .; j_gene: TRBJ2-5; CDR3aa: CASKYGGAGETQYF; CDR3nt: TGTGCCAGCAAGTATGGGGGGGCGGGAGAGACCCAGTACTTC
abundance: .; v_gene: TRBV4-1; d_gene: .; j_gene: TRBJ1-6; CDR3aa: CASSQAAGDSPLHF; CDR3nt: TGCGCCAGCAGCCAAGCGGCAGGGGATTCACCCCTCCACTTT
abundance: .; v_gene: TRBV5-6; d_gene: .; j_gene: TRBJ2-7; CDR3aa: CASSLVRSEQYF; CDR3nt: TGTGCCAGCAGCTTGGTCAGGTCCGAGCAGTACTTC
abundance: .; v_gene: TRBV29-1; d_gene: .; j_gene: TRBJ2-2; CDR3aa: CSTDGSTGELFF; CDR3nt: TGCAGCACAGACGGGAGCACCGGGGAGCTGTTTTTT
abundance: .; v_gene: TRBV27; d_gene: TRBD1; j_gene: TRBJ1-5; CDR3aa: CASSSFSGQAYSNQPQHF; CDR3nt: TGTGCCAGCAGTTCCTTTTCCGGACAGGCTTATAGCAATCAGCCCCAGCATTTT
abundance: .; v_gene: TRBV29-1; d_gene: .; j_gene: TRBJ1-3; CDR3aa: CSVPGGSGNTIYF; CDR3nt: TGCAGCGTCCCCGGGGGTAGTGGAAACACCATATATTTT
abundance: .; v_gene: TRBV19; d_gene: .; j_gene: TRBJ1-5; CDR3aa: CASTISGVSNQPQHF; CDR3nt: TGTGCCAGTACCATTAGCGGGGTGAGTAATCAGCCCCAGCATTTT
abundance: .; v_gene: TRBV6-4; d_gene: .; j_gene: TRBJ1-1; CDR3aa: CASSRKGGDTEAFF; CDR3nt: TGTGCCAGCAGCCGGAAGGGGGGGGACACTGAAGCTTTCTTT
abundance: once; v_gene: TRBV19; d_gene: TRBD1; j_gene: TRBJ2-7; CDR3aa: CASSRTWLTGTEVREQYF; CDR3nt: TGTGCCAGTAGTAGAACCTGGTTGACCGGGACAGAGGTTCGGGAGCAGTACTTC
abundance: .; v_gene: TRBV4-1; d_gene: TRBD2; j_gene: TRBJ2-3; CDR3aa: CASSRSGRASTDTQYF; CDR3nt: TGCGCCAGCAGCCGTAGCGGGAGGGCCAGCACAGATACGCAGTATTTT
abundance: .; v_gene: TRBV28; d_gene: .; j_gene: TRBJ1-5; CDR3aa: CASSLYWSTGGNQPQHF; CDR3nt: TGTGCCAGCAGTTTATACTGGTCGACAGGCGGCAATCAGCCCCAGCATTTT
abundance: .; v_gene: TRBV6-1; d_gene: .; j_gene: TRBJ1-1; CDR3aa: CASSEQFYGDTEAFF; CDR3nt: TGTGCCAGCAGTGAACAGTTCTACGGGGACACTGAAGCTTTCTTT
abundance: .; v_gene: TRBV30; d_gene: .; j_gene: TRBJ1-1; CDR3aa: CAWSPFTSTEAFF; CDR3nt: TGTGCCTGGAGCCCGTTTACGAGCACTGAAGCTTTCTTT
abundance: once; v_gene: TRBV6-5; d_gene: TRBD2; j_gene: TRBJ2-3; CDR3aa: CASRGLAGGADTQYF; CDR3nt: TGTGCCAGCAGGGGACTAGCGGGAGGGGCAGATACGCAGTATTTT
abundance: .; v_gene: TRBV3-1/TRBV3-2; d_gene: .; j_gene: TRBJ2-5; CDR3aa: CASSQGRGPRRTQYF; CDR3nt: TGTGCCAGCAGCCAAGGAAGGGGCCCCCGTCGGACCCAGTACTTC
abundance: .; v_gene: TRBV12-3/TRBV12-4; d_gene: .; j_gene: TRBJ2-7; CDR3aa: CASSFTYEQYF; CDR3nt: TGTGCCAGCAGTTTCACCTACGAGCAGTACTTC
abundance: .; v_gene: TRBV5-1; d_gene: .; j_gene: TRBJ1-3; CDR3aa: CASSLAGGGNTIYF; CDR3nt: TGCGCCAGCAGCCTCGCCGGGGGAGGAAACACCATATATTTT